A single sample gave rise to the 27 T cell receptor beta chains below, sequenced in a study of T-cell reconstitution after alpha-beta-depleted transplantation in children. Their antigens remain unidentified. Unique molecular identifiers were incorporated into the prepared TCRbeta library. A single record per CDR3 protein comes from TCRdb applying MiXCR to the PCR reads. Of hundreds of thousands of distinct CDR3 sequences listed, roughly 7.8% are singletons. Overall study findings and caveats: Newly made T cells mostly supplied T-cell counts and diversity one year after transplant.

Sequenced here: peripheral blood, sampled 360 days after TCRalphabeta/CD19-depleted stem cell transplant. These receptors were obtained from a female patient under 10 years old who had a stem cell transplant for Fanconi anemia, so the T cells may come from the graft donor.

This clonotype was counted only a few times. A read error may account for a junction end that differs from germline. The chain employs TRBV7-2 and TRBJ2-7; D remains ambiguous. CDR1 is SGHTA, CDR2 FQGNSA, per germline. The CDR3 runs 13 residues. The CDR3 protein is CASSFSPGHEGNF. In DNA form, the CDR3 reads TGTGCCAGCAGCTTCTCTCCTGGTCACGAAGGGAACTTC.

This clonotype was detected a few times. This chain links TRBV5-1 with TRBJ1-6, with D possibly matching TRBD1 (6 bases). Deletions cut 0 bases from V and 9 bases from J, with 10 bases between. This CDR3 region has 14 residues. The V gene's germline CDR1 is SGHRS and CDR2 YFSETQ. The CDR3 coding sequence is TGCGCCAGCAGCTTGGACAACAGGGCTTCACCCCTCCACTTT. It specifies CASSLDNRASPLHF.

In this sample, this clonotype turned up many times. This chain connects TRBV9 to TRBJ1-1; D gene ambiguous. Germline V gene sequence: CDR1 SGDLS, CDR2 YYNGEE. The CDR3 extends over 15 amino acids. Trimming removed 0 bases at V and 4 bases at J, with 13 bases between. The CDR3 region has the DNA TGTGCCAGCAGCGTAGACGGTGTGGGGAGCACTGAAGCTTTCTTT. Translating it yields CASSVDGVGSTEAFF.

This clonotype was counted at least ten times. V is TRBV29-1 and J is TRBJ2-1; D unresolved. This CDR3 has 14 amino acids. Germline CDR1 reads SQVTM; CDR2 reads ANQGSEA. Trimming cost V 4 bases and J 1 base, with 11 bases left between them. The CDR3 here is CSVGLPPSYNEQFF. The CDR3 bases are TGCAGCGTTGGACTGCCCCCTTCCTACAATGAGCAGTTCTTC.

The rearrangement uses TRBV20-1 and TRBJ2-5, with D perhaps being TRBD1 or TRBD2 (5 bases each). The V gene's germline CDR1 is DFQATT and CDR2 SNEGSKA (reference sequence). With 6 bases removed from V and 5 bases from J, the gap between germline ends came to 19 bases. This CDR3 is built from 14 residues. This chain's CDR3 is CSAQQAAPGETQYF. For the CDR3, the DNA is TGCAGTGCGCAACAGGCGGCTCCGGGGGAGACCCAGTACTTC.

This clonotype was seen ten or more times. CDR3 loop: CSSRLAGGTDTQYF. The CDR3 DNA follows: TGCAGCTCCCGACTAGCGGGGGGGACAGATACGCAGTATTTT. This rearrangement joins TRBV29-1 to TRBJ2-3, with 14 bases fitting TRBD2. V gave up 8 bases and J gave up 3 bases; unmatched junction bases: 4. This CDR3 is built from 14 residues. Germline-derived CDR1 and CDR2 are SQVTM and ANQGSEA.

This clonotype showed up just a few times. V usage is TRBV5-4 and J usage is TRBJ2-5; D is perhaps TRBD1 (6 bases). The CDR3 totals 13 residues. Trimming took off 4 bases at V and 5 bases at J, with 12 bases between the two ends. Germline CDR1 reads SGHNT; CDR2 reads YYREEE (reference sequence). The CDR3 sequence is CASSGQLRETQYF. In nucleotides, the CDR3 is TGTGCCAGCAGCGGACAGTTGAGGGAGACCCAGTACTTC.

This clonotype was picked up a small number of times. The gene calls are TRBV7-9 and TRBJ1-2; no clear D gene. This CDR3 is 15 amino acids long. Germline values: CDR1 SEHNR, CDR2 FQNEAQ (reference sequence). V lost 2 bases and J lost 1, with 11 bases in between. The CDR3 loop is CASSLLSGNNYGYTF. In DNA form, the CDR3 reads TGTGCCAGCAGCTTATTATCTGGGAATAACTATGGCTACACCTTC.

This clonotype was seen only a few times. The gene calls are TRBV6-5 and TRBJ2-3; no firm D call. In germline, CDR1 is MNHEY, CDR2 SVGAGI. This CDR3 comprises 12 residues. V was pared by 5 bases and J by 8 bases, with 11 bases between. The CDR3 nucleotides read TGTGCCAGCAGTACCCCGCCTGGTACGCAGTATTTT. It encodes CASSTPPGTQYF.

This clonotype showed up many times. The gene calls are TRBV28 and TRBJ2-7, with D uncertain. V was pared by 5 bases and J by 2 bases, with 13 bases between. Per the germline V gene, CDR1 is MDHEN and CDR2 is SYDVKM. The CDR3 sequence is 14 residues long. The CDR3, as DNA: TGTGCCAGCAGTCAGGACCGCGGCGCCTACGAGCAGTACGTC. It specifies CASSQDRGAYEQYV.

The gene calls are TRBV7-3 and TRBJ2-3, with D possibly being TRBD1 (7 bases). Trimming took 2 bases from V and 1 from J, leaving 25 bases between them. The CDR3 extends over 20 amino acids. CDR1 SGHTA and CDR2 FQGTGA come from the germline V gene. CDR3 DNA: TGTGCCAGCAGCTTAGGTAGGCGGGACAGACAACTCTTCGGCACAGATACGCAGTATTTT. Its protein is CASSLGRRDRQLFGTDTQYF.

The rearrangement uses TRBV18 and TRBJ2-1; D not certain. The germline gives CDR1 KGHSH, CDR2 LQKENI. This CDR3 is built from 15 residues. Trimming took off 4 bases at V and 7 bases at J, with 17 bases between the two ends. CDR3 coding DNA: TGTGCCAGCTCACGAGGCCACCACGTGTCTAATGAGCAGTTCTTC. Protein sequence: CASSRGHHVSNEQFF.

This clonotype was recorded at least ten times. This chain uses TRBV7-2 with TRBJ2-1; D is unresolved. V dropped 3 bases and J dropped 5 bases, with 14 bases sitting between them. The germline CDR1 and CDR2 sequences are SGHTA and FQGNSA. The CDR3 covers 15 residues. CDR3 residues: CASSFSRSSHNEQFF. In nucleotides, the CDR3 is TGTGCCAGCAGCTTCAGTCGGAGCAGCCACAATGAGCAGTTCTTC.

In its sample, this clonotype was seen many times. The chain couples TRBV6-2 or TRBV6-3 to TRBJ2-7; the D gene is possibly TRBD1 (5 bases). CDR3 size: 13 residues. Trimming removed 6 bases at V and 3 bases at J, with 12 bases between. Germline-derived CDR1 and CDR2 are MNHEY and SVGEGT. CDR3 in DNA: TGTGCCAGCAGCCCGAGGACACACTACGAGCAGTACGTC. Translating it yields CASSPRTHYEQYV.

This clonotype came up many times. The chain recombines TRBV12-3 or TRBV12-4 with TRBJ2-6, with D maybe TRBD1 (6 bases). The V end lost 2 bases, the J end lost 0 bases, and 14 bases lay between the germline ends. The CDR3 consists of 18 residues. The CDR3 DNA reads TGTGCCAGCAGTTTATGGCCGGGACAAACCTCTGGGGCCAACGTCCTGACTTTC. Amino acid sequence: CASSLWPGQTSGANVLTF.

This CDR3 reads CAISLGRDTQYF. Here the CDR3 DNA reads TGTGCCATCAGCCTAGGGCGAGATACGCAGTATTTT. The V gene is TRBV10-3, the J gene TRBJ2-3; D remains unclear. Between the trimmed V and J ends, which lost 6 bases and 5 bases, there was a span of 9 bases. Looked up from germline, CDR1 is ENHRY and CDR2 is SYGVKD. The CDR3 runs to 12 residues.

This clonotype was observed at least ten times. The V call is TRBV24-1, the J call TRBJ1-3, with unresolved D. This CDR3 contains 14 residues. CDR1 and CDR2 from the germline V gene are KGHDR and SFDVKD. Between the trimmed V and J ends, which lost 4 bases and 0 bases, there was a span of 6 bases. DNA of the CDR3: TGTGCCACCAGTGAATCAACCTCTGGAAACACCATATATTTT. It is translated as CATSESTSGNTIYF.

Turning to this clonotype: A much more abundant neighbour one base away suggests this may be a read error. The rearrangement links TRBV5-1 to TRBJ1-3, with a tentative D call TRBD1 (5 bases). CDR1 is SGHRS, CDR2 YFSETQ, per germline. V was clipped by 3 bases and J by 1 base, with 23 bases between them. The CDR3 totals 19 residues. DNA for the CDR3: TGCGCCAGCAGCTACGTTCCGGGACCAACATCAACATCTGGAAACACCATATATTTT. Translation: CASSYVPGPTSTSGNTIYF.

The V gene is TRBV16, the J gene TRBJ2-3; the D call may be TRBD1 or TRBD2 (6 bases each). The V gene's germline CDR1 is KGHSY and CDR2 FQNENV. Trimming pared 0 bases from V and 0 bases from J, leaving 10 bases between. The length of the CDR3 is 16 residues. The chain's CDR3 is CASSQSKGGSTDTQYF. CDR3 bases: TGTGCCAGCAGCCAATCAAAGGGGGGAAGCACAGATACGCAGTATTTT.

The sample holds many counts of this clonotype. V gene TRBV5-5 combines with J gene TRBJ1-5, with D possibly being TRBD1 (6 bases). The CDR3 extends over 16 amino acids. The V end was cut by 0 bases, the J end by 3 bases, with 13 bases between. The germline CDR1 and CDR2 sequences are SGHKS and YYEKEE (reference sequence). The CDR3 spells CASSLGPGVDNQPQHF. The CDR3 DNA follows: TGTGCCAGCAGCTTGGGGCCAGGGGTCGACAATCAGCCCCAGCATTTT. Complete variable domain (other parts from reference TRBV5-5 and TRBJ1-5): DAGVTQSPTHLIKTRGQQVTLRCSPISGHKSVSWYQQVLGQGPQFIFQYYEKEERGRGNFPDRFSARQFPNYSSELNVNALLLGDSALYLCASSLGPGVDNQPQHFGDGTRLSIL.

This clonotype was seen many times. The chain combines TRBV4-1 with TRBJ2-7; 8 bases agree with TRBD2. The CDR3 is 15 residues long. Germline CDR1 MGHRA, CDR2 YSYEKL. V lost 4 bases and J lost 4; bases outside the gene matches: 9. This CDR3 is CASSLEREREYEQYF. The DNA for the CDR3 is TGCGCCAGCAGCCTCGAGCGGGAGAGAGAGTACGAGCAGTACTTC.

This clonotype was detected ten times or more. The chain carries TRBV14 and TRBJ2-1, with TRBD1 identical over 7 bases. This CDR3 is built from 15 residues. Germline V gene lookup returns CDR1 SGHDN and CDR2 FVKESK. The junction had 10 bases not matched to a gene; V was cut back by 4 bases and J by 7 bases. The CDR3 nucleotides read TGTGCCAGCAGCCCAATGACAGGGTGGGTAAATGAGCAGTTCTTC. Protein product: CASSPMTGWVNEQFF.

This clonotype was found many times. The chain has TRBV5-1 and TRBJ2-3; tentative D call: TRBD1 (7 bases). This CDR3 spans 18 amino acids. Germline CDR1 reads SGHRS; CDR2 reads YFSETQ. V was pared by 2 bases and J by 2 bases, with 21 bases between. Here the CDR3 reads CASSFPRQGGGITDTQYF. In DNA, the CDR3 is TGCGCCAGCAGCTTCCCGAGACAGGGTGGAGGGATCACAGATACGCAGTATTTT.

This clonotype was picked up many times. The chain carries TRBV10-3 and TRBJ2-2; 9 bases line up with TRBD1. CDR1 ENHRY and CDR2 SYGVKD come from the germline V gene. The CDR3 has 15 amino acids. J gave up 5 bases and V 10 bases, and 11 bases lay outside the gene matches. The CDR3 DNA sequence: TGTGCCACTGGGCCGACAGGGGGAGGGACCGGGGAGCTGTTTTTT. This encodes CATGPTGGGTGELFF.

The V gene is TRBV3-1, the J gene TRBJ2-7; possibly TRBD2 for D (6 bases). The V gene lost 4 bases and the J gene lost 5 bases, with 12 bases spanning the gap. This CDR3 has 13 residues. Germline V lookup: CDR1 LGHDT, CDR2 YNNKEL (reference sequence). This chain's CDR3 is CASSRWEEDEQYF. DNA for the CDR3: TGTGCCAGCAGCCGCTGGGAGGAAGACGAGCAGTACTTC.

This clonotype has just a few counts. The chain has TRBV28 and TRBJ1-2, with 7 bases that match TRBD1. V trimming: 6 bases; J trimming: 2 bases; junction bases outside the gene matches: 3. The CDR3 is 13 residues long. CDR1 and CDR2 from the germline V gene are MDHEN and SYDVKM. CDR3 amino acids: CASREQGNYGYTF. In DNA, the CDR3 is TGTGCCAGCAGAGAACAGGGGAACTATGGCTACACCTTC.

This clonotype has ten or more counts. The V call is TRBV14, the J call TRBJ2-7; D not certain. Per the germline V gene, CDR1 is SGHDN and CDR2 is FVKESK. Trimming took off 3 bases at V and 3 bases at J, with 6 bases between the two ends. The CDR3 length is 12 residues. In DNA form, the CDR3 reads TGTGCCAGCAGCCATTGGATCTACGAGCAGTACTTC. This codes for CASSHWIYEQYF.